These 24 T cell receptor beta chains were all obtained from the same sample, sequenced in a study of cytotoxic CD8 clonotypes in ibrutinib-treated CLL. Profiled with immunoSEQ multiplex PCR; TCRdb holds only in-frame clones, not every one. The sample lists 300,000 to 400,000 clones; roughly 70% were seen once. The sequencing used PBMCs, collected after 36 months of ibrutinib treatment. These receptors were collected from a human donor with chronic lymphocytic leukemia.

Concerning this clone itself: This sample includes further DNA sequences coding for the same CDR3. This sequence joins TRBV20-1 and TRBJ2-3; possibly TRBD1 or TRBD2 for D (5 bases each). V was shortened by 5 bases and J by 4 bases, with 7 bases between the two germline ends. Looked up from germline, CDR1 is DFQATT and CDR2 is SNEGSKA (reference sequence). The CDR3 length is 11 residues. The CDR3: CSAEGPDTQYF. For the CDR3, the DNA is TGCAGTGCTGAGGGGCCAGATACGCAGTATTTT.

The chain joins TRBV13 to TRBJ2-1, with 10 bases matching TRBD2. Germline V gene data show CDR1 as PRHDT and CDR2 as FYEKMQ (reference sequence). V dropped 5 bases and J dropped 4; count of bases not matched to a gene: 5. The CDR3 has 15 amino acids. This CDR3 reads CASSQAGGPYNEQFF. The DNA of the CDR3 is TGTGCCAGCAGCCAAGCGGGGGGGCCGTACAATGAGCAGTTCTTC.

The gene calls are TRBV6-6 and TRBJ2-3, with 11 bases that match TRBD1. This CDR3 has 13 residues. After removal of 10 bases from V and 6 bases from J, the junction contained 6 bases not matched to a gene. Per germline, CDR1 MNHNY and CDR2 SVGAGI (reference sequence). The chain's CDR3 is CATRTGGVDTQYF. CDR3 coding DNA: TGTGCCACGAGGACAGGGGGCGTCGATACGCAGTATTTT.

The CDR3 DNA follows: TGTGCCAGCAGAAGGACACTAATTGTACAGCCCCAGCATTTT. Its translation: CASRRTLIVQPQHF. V is TRBV2 and J is TRBJ1-5, with D possibly being TRBD1 (5 bases). V was clipped by 6 bases and J by 7 bases, with 16 bases between them. Germline V gives CDR1 SNHLY, CDR2 FYNNEI. The CDR3 is 14 residues long.

The chain couples TRBV10-1 to TRBJ2-7, with D possibly TRBD2 on 5 matching bases. The length of the CDR3 is 16 residues. Germline V gene lookup returns CDR1 WNHNN and CDR2 SYGVQD (reference sequence). Trimming left V 2 bases short and J 2 bases short, with 16 bases between. The CDR3 region has the DNA TGCGCCAGCAGTGAGGCGAGGTCGGGGAACCCCTACGAGCAGTACTTC. Amino acid sequence: CASSEARSGNPYEQYF.

The gene calls are TRBV28 and TRBJ2-7, with D possibly being TRBD2 (6 bases). This CDR3 has 11 amino acids. Looked up from germline, CDR1 is MDHEN and CDR2 is SYDVKM. V shed 8 bases and J shed 10 bases, with 15 bases lying between them. CDR3 residues: CASRKWREQYF. CDR3 sequence (DNA): TGTGCCAGCCGAAAATGGAGGGAACAGTACTTC.

This clone occurred once. The gene calls are TRBV5-1 and TRBJ2-3; tentative D call: TRBD1 (5 bases). CDR3 length: 17 residues. Germline loops: CDR1 SGHRS, CDR2 YFSETQ. Trimming pared 4 bases from V and 0 bases from J, leaving 18 bases between. The chain's CDR3 is CASSPGIGVMSTDTQYF. In nucleotides, the CDR3 is TGCGCCAGCAGCCCAGGGATTGGGGTTATGAGCACAGATACGCAGTATTTT.

V is TRBV2 and J is TRBJ2-3; 14 bases agree with TRBD2. The junction had 5 bases not matched to a gene; V was cut back by 10 bases and J by 2 bases. The CDR3 loop spans 15 amino acids. CDR1 and CDR2 (germline): SNHLY, FYNNEI. Written as DNA, the CDR3 is TGTGCCATGACTAGCGGGGGGGCCTACACAGATACGCAGTATTTT. This gives the protein CAMTSGGAYTDTQYF.

The V call is TRBV5-1, the J call TRBJ2-7; D is tentatively TRBD1 or TRBD2 (6 bases each). Germline assignment: CDR1 SGHRS and CDR2 YFSETQ. The V gene lost 4 bases and the J gene lost 2 bases, with 16 bases spanning the gap. The CDR3 sequence is 15 residues long. CDR3 sequence reads: CASSLRWGAPYEQYF. The CDR3 region has the DNA TGCGCCAGCAGCCTGAGGTGGGGGGCCCCCTACGAGCAGTACTTC.

The rearrangement joins TRBV18 to TRBJ2-3, with a tentative D call TRBD1 (5 bases). The V end lost 3 bases, the J end lost 2 bases, and 12 bases lay between the germline ends. The CDR3 spans 15 residues. Germline V CDR1 and CDR2: KGHSH, LQKENI. The CDR3, as DNA: TGTGCCAGCTCACCGCGACCAGGGTCCACAGATACGCAGTATTTT. It is translated as CASSPRPGSTDTQYF.

The gene calls are TRBV27 and TRBJ2-1; the match to TRBD1 covers 10 bases. Germline assignment: CDR1 MNHEY and CDR2 SMNVEV (reference sequence). The CDR3 loop spans 14 amino acids. Trimming cost V 2 bases and J 9 bases; bases outside gene matches: 4. CDR3 loop: CASSLDRGPGEQFF. Written as DNA, the CDR3 is TGTGCCAGCAGTTTAGACAGGGGGCCTGGTGAGCAGTTCTTC.

The sample holds a few counts of this clone. The rearrangement uses TRBV10-2 and TRBJ2-3; 8 bases align to TRBD2. V dropped 4 bases and J dropped 4; count of bases not matched to a gene: 7. Germline V lookup: CDR1 WSHSY, CDR2 SAAADI. The CDR3 consists of 15 residues. CDR3 coding DNA: TGCGCCAGCAGTGTTACGGGGGGGCTCGCAGATACGCAGTATTTT. Translated, it gives CASSVTGGLADTQYF.

In its sample, this clone was seen once. The V and J genes are TRBV7-3 and TRBJ2-3; 15 nucleotides agree with TRBD2. The trim removed 2 bases at V and 4 bases at J, leaving 7 bases unmatched. The CDR3 length is 18 residues. The germline gives CDR1 SGHTA, CDR2 FQGTGA. CDR3: CASSLAPGLAGGADTQYF. CDR3 nucleotide sequence: TGTGCCAGCAGCTTAGCCCCGGGACTAGCGGGGGGAGCAGATACGCAGTATTTT.

CDR3 nucleotides: TGCGCCAGCAGCTTGCCGGACAGGGTAAGCGCAGATACGCAGTATTTT. This gives the protein CASSLPDRVSADTQYF. The chain couples TRBV5-1 to TRBJ2-3; TRBD1 matches at 8 bases. The V gene's germline CDR1 is SGHRS and CDR2 YFSETQ. This CDR3 comprises 16 residues. J lost 4 bases, V lost 1 base, and 8 bases had no gene match.

This rearrangement joins TRBV6-5 to TRBJ2-7; possibly TRBD1 or TRBD2 for D (5 bases each). Trimming left V 3 bases short and J 9 bases short, with 21 bases between. Germline V lookup: CDR1 MNHEY, CDR2 SVGAGI. The CDR3 has 15 amino acids. The CDR3 loop is CASSYTGMGRVRQYF. CDR3 in DNA: TGTGCCAGCAGTTATACCGGGATGGGGCGTGTACGGCAGTACTTC.

This rearrangement joins TRBV7-8 to TRBJ1-5; D is undetermined. Germline assignment: CDR1 SGHVS and CDR2 FQNEAQ. This CDR3 comprises 15 residues. V lost 5 bases and J lost 2, with 13 bases in between. In DNA, the CDR3 is TGTGCCAGCAGCCCTGGGAGGCGAGGCAATCAGCCCCAGCATTTT. Translation: CASSPGRRGNQPQHF.

V usage is TRBV6-1 and J usage is TRBJ2-3, with 8 positions matching TRBD2. This CDR3 has 18 residues. Trimming at V came to 4 bases and at J to 3 bases, leaving 15 bases not matched to a gene. Germline CDR1 and CDR2: MNHNS and SASEGT. This chain's CDR3 is CASSGLAGGGIGTDTQYF. The CDR3 nucleotides read TGTGCCAGCAGTGGCCTAGCGGGCGGGGGGATAGGGACAGATACGCAGTATTTT.

The CDR3 bases are TGTGCCAGCAGCCGCGGACAGGCACCCTACGAGCAGTACTTC. Translated, it gives CASSRGQAPYEQYF. The V and J genes are TRBV28 and TRBJ2-7; the match to TRBD1 covers 7 bases. J was trimmed by 2 bases and V by 6 bases; bases with no gene match: 7. Germline V lookup: CDR1 MDHEN, CDR2 SYDVKM. This CDR3 comprises 14 residues.

J is TRBJ1-2 and V is TRBV15; 8 bases are a match to TRBD1. In germline, CDR1 is LNHNV, CDR2 YYDKDF (reference sequence). This CDR3 comprises 15 residues. V dropped 0 bases and J dropped 5; count of bases not matched to a gene: 5. CDR3 DNA: TGTGCCACCAGCAGAGATCTAGGACAGGGTTATGGCTACACCTTC. Its protein product is CATSRDLGQGYGYTF.

This clone was observed a handful of times. V usage is TRBV5-1 and J usage is TRBJ1-6; D is undetermined. Germline-derived CDR1 and CDR2 are SGHRS and YFSETQ. The V end lost 3 bases, the J end lost 7 bases, and 11 bases lay between the germline ends. The CDR3 consists of 14 residues. CDR3 nucleotide sequence: TGCGCCAGCAGCTCCGGAGGAGGGAATTCACCCCTCCACTTT. It encodes CASSSGGGNSPLHF. Filled out from reference TRBV5-1 and TRBJ1-6, the complete variable domain reads KAGVTQTPRYLIKTRGQQVTLSCSPISGHRSVSWYQQTPGQGLQFLFEYFSETQRNKGNFPGRFSGRQFSNSRSEMNVSTLELGDSALYLCASSSGGGNSPLHFGNGTRLTVT.

This chain uses TRBV20-1 with TRBJ2-1; 7 bases fit TRBD1. In germline, CDR1 is DFQATT, CDR2 SNEGSKA (reference sequence). V gave up 5 bases and J gave up 11 bases; unmatched junction bases: 6. The CDR3 consists of 11 residues. The CDR3 region has the DNA TGCAGTGCTTGGACGACAGGGAAGCAGTTCTTC. This translates into CSAWTTGKQFF.

The V and J genes are TRBV7-8 and TRBJ1-4; D is unclear. The CDR3 runs 16 residues. Trimming shortened V by 5 bases and J by 7 bases, and 20 bases separated the two germline ends. The germline CDR1 and CDR2 sequences are SGHVS and FQNEAQ. The CDR3 nucleotides are TGTGCCAGCAGCAGGCCGGGGAACCCGGCGGGTGAAAAACTGTTTTTT. This gives the protein CASSRPGNPAGEKLFF.

This clone came up a few times. This chain joins TRBV4-1 and TRBJ1-2, with D uncertain. Trimming removed 0 bases at V and 8 bases at J, with 10 bases between. CDR1 and CDR2 (germline): MGHRA, YSYEKL. The CDR3 is 13 amino acids. DNA for the CDR3: TGCGCCAGCAGCCAAGATCTCCCAAACGGCTACACCTTC. It is translated as CASSQDLPNGYTF.

The chain is built from TRBV15 and TRBJ1-1, with TRBD1 as a possible D gene (5 bases). CDR1 and CDR2 (germline): LNHNV, YYDKDF (reference sequence). The CDR3 is 17 amino acids. V lost 0 bases to trimming and J lost 0 bases, with 14 bases between them. CDR3 coding DNA: TGTGCCACCAGCAGAGATTGGGGACGTGGAATGAACACTGAAGCTTTCTTT. Translation: CATSRDWGRGMNTEAFF. The full variable domain, its missing parts supplied by reference TRBV15 and TRBJ1-1, is DAMVIQNPRYQVTQFGKPVTLSCSQTLNHNVMYWYQQKSSQAPKLLFHYYDKDFNNEADTPDNFQSRRPNTSFCFLDIRSPGLGDTAMYLCATSRDWGRGMNTEAFFGQGTRLTVV.